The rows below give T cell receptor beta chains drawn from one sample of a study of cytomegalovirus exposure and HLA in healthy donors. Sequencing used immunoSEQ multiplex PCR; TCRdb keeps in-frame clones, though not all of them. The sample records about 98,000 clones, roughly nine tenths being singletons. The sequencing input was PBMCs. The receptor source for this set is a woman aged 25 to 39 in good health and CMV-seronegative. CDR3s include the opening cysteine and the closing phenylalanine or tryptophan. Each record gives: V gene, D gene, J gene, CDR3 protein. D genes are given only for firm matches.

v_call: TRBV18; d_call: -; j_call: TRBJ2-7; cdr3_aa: CASSPIGQGEQYF
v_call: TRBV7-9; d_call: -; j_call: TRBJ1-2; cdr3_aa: CASSLEHIANYGYTF
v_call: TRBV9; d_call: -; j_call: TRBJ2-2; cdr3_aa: CASSVGSPGELFF
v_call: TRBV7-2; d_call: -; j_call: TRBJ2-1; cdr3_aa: CASSQVGTRGQFF
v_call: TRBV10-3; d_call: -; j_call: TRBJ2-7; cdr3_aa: CAISLLAGEQYF
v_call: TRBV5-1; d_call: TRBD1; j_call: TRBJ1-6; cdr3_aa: CASSSDRGANSPLHF
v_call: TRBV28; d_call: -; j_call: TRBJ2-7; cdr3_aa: CASSLAYEQYF
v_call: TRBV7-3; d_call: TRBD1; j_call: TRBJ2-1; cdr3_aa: CASSLSFPGQGNNEQFF
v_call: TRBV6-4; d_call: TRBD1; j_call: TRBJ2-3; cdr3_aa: CASSHSGTGAATDTQYF
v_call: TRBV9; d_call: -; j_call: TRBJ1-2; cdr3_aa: CASSVGRSPGGYTF
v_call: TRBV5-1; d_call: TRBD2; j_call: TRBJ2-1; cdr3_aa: CASSPTSGHNEQFF
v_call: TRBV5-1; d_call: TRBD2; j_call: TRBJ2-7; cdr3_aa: CASSPHVGGRALYEQYF
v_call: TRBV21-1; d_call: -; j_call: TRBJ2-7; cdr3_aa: CASSKDAGNPPYEQYF
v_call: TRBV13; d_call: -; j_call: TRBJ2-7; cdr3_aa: CASSFGQGAEQYF
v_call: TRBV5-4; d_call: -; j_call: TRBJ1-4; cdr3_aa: CASSLAGNEKLFF
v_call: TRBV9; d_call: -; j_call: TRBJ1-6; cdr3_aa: CASSVRYGSPLHF
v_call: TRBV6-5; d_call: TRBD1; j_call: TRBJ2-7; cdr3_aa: CASRRTGGGYEQYF
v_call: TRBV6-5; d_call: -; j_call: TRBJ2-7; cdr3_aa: CASSYGGKSYEQYF
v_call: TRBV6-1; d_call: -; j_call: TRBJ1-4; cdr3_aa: CASTVSGGLNEKLFF
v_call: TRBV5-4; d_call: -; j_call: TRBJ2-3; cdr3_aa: CASSLWGVWTTDTQYF
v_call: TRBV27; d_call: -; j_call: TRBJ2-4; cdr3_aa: CASSFGGAGIQYF
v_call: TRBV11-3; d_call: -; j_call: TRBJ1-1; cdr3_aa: CASSPGEQGEAFF
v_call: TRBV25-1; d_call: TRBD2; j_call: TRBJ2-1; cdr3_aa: CASALAGDYNEQFF
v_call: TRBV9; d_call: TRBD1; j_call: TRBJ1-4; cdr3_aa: CASSGGGDRFNEKLFF